These T cell receptor beta chains were read from a single sample in a study of cytomegalovirus exposure and HLA in healthy donors. Profiling relied on immunoSEQ multiplex PCR, and the TCRdb table lists in-frame clones only, not all of them. The sample lists 90,000 to 110,000 clones; under 85% were seen once. Material: PBMCs. The receptors were sampled from a man aged 25-45 years in good health and CMV-seronegative. The CDR3 runs from the conserved cysteine through the conserved F or W. D genes are given only for firm matches. A clone size is listed for some rows: how often the clone was seen (once, few, many), or a class if it is expanded.

TRBD1	TRBV7-9	NA	TRBJ1-1	TGTGCCAGCAGCTCAGGACAGGCCACTGAAGCTTTCTTT	CASSSGQATEAFF
TRBD1	TRBV28	NA	TRBJ2-7	TGTGCCAGCAGTAAAACTAAGGGGGCTTGGCAGTACTTC	CASSKTKGAWQYF
TRBD1	TRBV7-2	once	TRBJ1-6	TGTGCCAGCAGCTTAGGAGGGGGACAGGGCTTAACCTCACCCCTCCACTTT	CASSLGGGQGLTSPLHF
TRBD1	TRBV5-1	once	TRBJ2-7	TGCGCCAGCAGCACCCGGACAGGGGCCTACGAGCAGTACTTC	CASSTRTGAYEQYF
TRBD2	TRBV5-8	NA	TRBJ2-4	TGTGCCAGCAGCCAAACTAGCGGGACGGACATTCAGTACTTC	CASSQTSGTDIQYF
TRBD1	TRBV4-3	NA	TRBJ1-2	TGCGCCAGCAGCCAGACGTACGGGACAGACTCCAACTATGGCTACACCTTC	CASSQTYGTDSNYGYTF
TRBD2	TRBV6-1	NA	TRBJ2-7	TGTGCCAGCAGTGGCCGGGGGGGTGGGTCCTACGAGCAGTACTTC	CASSGRGGGSYEQYF
NA	TRBV13	NA	TRBJ2-1	TGTGCCAGCAGCAAAAGGAGGTTAGAGCAGTTCTTC	CASSKRRLEQFF
TRBD1	TRBV6-1	NA	TRBJ1-1	TGTGCCGTCAAGACAGGGGCGCGGAACACTGAAGCTTTCTTT	CAVKTGARNTEAFF
NA	TRBV6-4	NA	TRBJ2-2	TGTGCCAGCAGGGGCCCAGGGGAGTACACCGGGGAGCTGTTTTTT	CASRGPGEYTGELFF
TRBD1	TRBV7-2	NA	TRBJ1-2	TGTGCCAGCTGGGTGGGACAGGGGGACTATGGCTACACCTTC	CASWVGQGDYGYTF
NA	TRBV27	NA	TRBJ1-5	TGTGCCAGCAGTTTTATGAGCAATCAGCCCCAGCATTTT	CASSFMSNQPQHF
TRBD1	TRBV28	few	TRBJ1-5	TGTGCCAGCATCCCAGGGGGCTCCCGGCAGCCCCAGCATTTT	CASIPGGSRQPQHF
NA	TRBV7-2	NA	TRBJ2-7	TGTGCCAGCAGCTACTCCGGGACAACCTACGAGCAGTACTTC	CASSYSGTTYEQYF
TRBD1	TRBV5-1	NA	TRBJ1-5	TGCGCCAGCAGCTTACAGGGGATCAGCAATCAGCCCCAGCATTTT	CASSLQGISNQPQHF
TRBD1	TRBV4-3	NA	TRBJ2-1	TGCGCCAGCAGCCAAACTATCAGGACAGGGGACCTTTACAATGAGCAGTTCTTC	CASSQTIRTGDLYNEQFF
NA	TRBV18	NA	TRBJ2-3	TGTGCCAGCGGGCCGCTCTCTAGCACAGATACGCAGTATTTT	CASGPLSSTDTQYF
TRBD1	TRBV7-9	NA	TRBJ1-4	TGTGCCAGCAGCTTCATGACAGGGTGGAACGAAAAACTGTTTTTT	CASSFMTGWNEKLFF
NA	TRBV7-9	NA	TRBJ1-1	TGTTCCAGCAGCCCACCCACGCGGTCGGCTTTCTTT	CSSSPPTRSAFF
NA	TRBV12-5	NA	TRBJ2-7	TGTGCTAGTGCTTACGAGGGTTACGAGCAGTACTTC	CASAYEGYEQYF
TRBD1	TRBV28	NA	TRBJ1-2	TGTGCCAGCAGTCTGACAGGGGGGAACTATGGCTACACCTTC	CASSLTGGNYGYTF
TRBD1	TRBV6-5	few	TRBJ2-2	TGTGCCAGCAGTAGGGTCAGGGGGCGCACCGGGGAGCTGTTTTTT	CASSRVRGRTGELFF
TRBD1	TRBV19	few	TRBJ1-4	TGTGCCAGTAGTTTCCAGGGGGAGGAAAAACTGTTTTTT	CASSFQGEEKLFF
NA	TRBV4-3	NA	TRBJ1-5	TGCGCCAGCAGCCAAGATCAGGGCAGCAATCAGCCCCAGCATTTT	CASSQDQGSNQPQHF
TRBD1	TRBV2	NA	TRBJ2-5	TGTGCCAGCAATCGGGACAGTGGGGAGACCCAGTACTTC	CASNRDSGETQYF
NA	TRBV7-9	NA	TRBJ2-5	TGTGCCAGCAGCTCACCGCAGGGGGGAGAGACCCAGTACTTC	CASSSPQGGETQYF
TRBD2	TRBV9	NA	TRBJ2-3	TGTGCCAGCAGTGCGGGGACTAGCTGGAGCACAGATACGCAGTATTTT	CASSAGTSWSTDTQYF
NA	TRBV9	NA	TRBJ1-5	TGTGCCAGCAGCGTAGCTTGGGGGGATCAGCCCCAGCATTTT	CASSVAWGDQPQHF
NA	TRBV30	NA	TRBJ2-1	TGTGCCTGGAGCGGGAGCTCCTACAATGAGCAGTTCTTC	CAWSGSSYNEQFF
NA	TRBV18	NA	TRBJ2-7	TGTGCCAGCTCACCAGGGGCCGACCACTCCTACGAGCAGTACTTC	CASSPGADHSYEQYF
NA	TRBV30	NA	TRBJ2-5	TGTGCCTGCCTAATAAGGGGGGGGTTCGAGACCCAGTACTTC	CACLIRGGFETQYF
TRBD2	TRBV6-4	NA	TRBJ2-5	TGTGCCAGCAGTGACGGGACTAGCGGCCAAGAGACCCAGTACTTC	CASSDGTSGQETQYF
TRBD1	TRBV18	NA	TRBJ2-2	TGTGCCAGCTCAACCGGGACAGTTTTAGTCACCGGGGAGCTGTTTTTT	CASSTGTVLVTGELFF
TRBD1	TRBV27	NA	TRBJ2-7	TGTGCCAGCAGCCGAGACAGGGGTTACGAGCAGTACTTC	CASSRDRGYEQYF
TRBD1	TRBV28	NA	TRBJ1-1	TGTGCCAGCAGGCGACAGGGGTTAATCACTGAAGCTTTCTTT	CASRRQGLITEAFF
TRBD1	TRBV4-3	NA	TRBJ1-1	TGCGCCAGCAGCCAAGAAGTGACAGGGTTCGGGAACACTGAAGCTTTCTTT	CASSQEVTGFGNTEAFF
NA	TRBV6-4	NA	TRBJ2-1	TGTGCCAGCAGTGACTATAGTACCAACAATGAGCAGTTCTTC	CASSDYSTNNEQFF
TRBD2	TRBV19	few	TRBJ2-1	TGTGCCAGTAGTATAGTACTAGCGGTTGTCAATGAGCAGTTCTTC	CASSIVLAVVNEQFF